The next 14 T cell receptor beta chains were all read from a single sample in a study of identical twins (dated by TCRdb to between 2015 and 2016). Preparation of the library involved 5' RACE. Data came from an Illumina HiSeq 2000. Clones were called with MiXCR by TCRdb after fastp trimmed the public reads at Q25, and only in-frame beta chains were retained. Every distinct CDR3 protein forms one entry, paired with its most common genes and DNA. Within this sample are some 1,700,000 distinct CDR3 sequences, with roughly a third of them counted one time only. Jointly, the top ten make up 0.25% to 0.3% of the sample. The specimen was cord blood. These receptors were collected from a newborn girl in good health.

This clonotype was seen only a few times. The rearrangement links TRBV14 to TRBJ2-3; either TRBD1 or TRBD2 may fit D (5 bases each). CDR1 and CDR2 from the germline V gene are SGHDN and FVKESK. Trimming left V 0 bases short and J 0 bases short, with 13 bases between. This CDR3 has 17 residues. The CDR3 coding sequence is TGTGCCAGCAGCCAAGAAGCGGCAGGGCCTAGCACAGATACGCAGTATTTT. The encoded protein is CASSQEAAGPSTDTQYF.

The genes are TRBV9 and TRBJ2-3, with TRBD2 matching 13 bases. The CDR3 is 17 amino acids. Germline trimming cut 2 bases from V and 4 bases from J; bases unmatched to any gene: 7. Germline values: CDR1 SGDLS, CDR2 YYNGEE. The CDR3 reads CASSVGRTSGGSDTQYF. The CDR3 region has the DNA TGTGCCAGCAGCGTCGGACGGACTAGCGGGGGCTCAGATACGCAGTATTTT. Full variable domain (rest looked up from reference TRBV9 and TRBJ2-3): DSGVTQTPKHLITATGQRVTLRCSPRSGDLSVYWYQQSLDQGLQFLIQYYNGEERAKGNILERFSAQQFPDLHSELNLSSLELGDSALYFCASSVGRTSGGSDTQYFGPGTRLTVL.

This clonotype was observed at least ten times. The chain has TRBV7-2 and TRBJ2-3; 10 positions match TRBD2. V gave up 2 bases and J gave up 2 bases; unmatched junction bases: 7. The CDR3 extends over 17 amino acids. CDR1 is SGHTA, CDR2 FQGNSA, per germline. CDR3 loop: CASSLTATSGSTDTQYF. For the CDR3, the DNA is TGTGCCAGCAGCTTAACCGCGACTAGCGGGTCCACAGATACGCAGTATTTT.

This clonotype was observed at least ten times. The chain has TRBV29-1 and TRBJ1-2; maybe TRBD1 (6 bases). V dropped 4 bases and J dropped 6 bases, with 12 bases sitting between them. The CDR3 covers 12 residues. Germline-derived CDR1 and CDR2 are SQVTM and ANQGSEA. CDR3 region: CSVGNREDGYTF. The CDR3 nucleotides are TGCAGCGTTGGGAACAGGGAGGATGGCTACACCTTC.

Concerning this clonotype itself: A much larger clone is a single base away; this may be a read error. The CDR3 here is CASGQGLAGNEQFF. CDR3 bases: TGTGCCAGCGGCCAAGGACTAGCGGGAAATGAGCAGTTCTTC. The rearrangement joins TRBV4-2 to TRBJ2-1; 12 bases match TRBD2. This CDR3 has 14 residues. CDR1 is LGHNA, CDR2 YNFKEQ, per germline.

This clonotype turned up a few times. The chain recombines TRBV12-3 or TRBV12-4 with TRBJ2-5, with 7 bases that match TRBD2. The junction had 6 bases not matched to a gene; V was cut back by 1 base and J by 7 bases. The CDR3 has 14 residues. The CDR3 region is CASSLVSGVGTQYF. Here the CDR3 DNA reads TGTGCCAGCAGTTTAGTCAGCGGGGTGGGGACCCAGTACTTC.

The genes are TRBV4-2 and TRBJ1-4; D unclear. The CDR3 contains 14 residues. Germline V gene lookup returns CDR1 LGHNA and CDR2 YNFKEQ. V was pared by 0 bases and J by 5 bases, with 7 bases between. Written as DNA, the CDR3 is TGTGCCAGCAGCCAAGAGGCGGAGAATGAAAAACTGTTTTTT. This sequence encodes CASSQEAENEKLFF.

This clonotype was seen a few times. The genes are TRBV3-1 and TRBJ2-7, with 7 bases lining up with TRBD2. Trimming removed 1 base from V and 4 bases from J; junction bases left unmatched: 4. The CDR3 is made up of 14 amino acids. CDR1 and CDR2 from the germline V gene are LGHDT and YNNKEL (reference sequence). The CDR3 is CASSQGTRRYEQYF. In DNA form, the CDR3 reads TGTGCCAGCAGCCAAGGGACTAGGCGTTACGAGCAGTACTTC.

There are a few counts of this clonotype. In DNA, the CDR3 is TGCAGTGCTAGACTAGCGGGGGAGTACGAGCAGTACTTC. This sequence encodes CSARLAGEYEQYF. This rearrangement joins TRBV20-1 to TRBJ2-5; 10 positions agree with TRBD2. The J call is doubtful: the DNA matches TRBJ2-7 better. CDR1 DFQATT and CDR2 SNEGSKA come from the germline V gene (reference sequence). This CDR3 is built from 13 residues.

The table lists this clonotype with a few counts. The chain couples TRBV5-1 to TRBJ2-5; D assignment may be TRBD1 or TRBD2 (6 bases each). Germline CDR1 is SGHRS and CDR2 is YFSETQ. Trimming cost V 3 bases and J 3 bases, with 18 bases left between them. CDR3 size: 16 residues. The CDR3 sequence is CASSSPIRGGEETQYF. CDR3 DNA: TGCGCCAGCAGCTCCCCAATCAGGGGAGGTGAAGAGACCCAGTACTTC.

This clonotype was recorded many times. V gene TRBV29-1 combines with J gene TRBJ1-1, with D maybe TRBD1 (6 bases). The V end was cut by 5 bases, the J end by 2 bases, with 12 bases between. The CDR3 loop spans 13 amino acids. The V gene's germline CDR1 is SQVTM and CDR2 ANQGSEA. Here the CDR3 reads CSVLQGFNTEAFF. Here the CDR3 DNA reads TGCAGCGTTCTCCAGGGGTTTAACACTGAAGCTTTCTTT.

This chain connects TRBV18 to TRBJ1-5, with TRBD1 matching over 8 bases. CDR3 length: 15 amino acids. CDR1 and CDR2 (germline): KGHSH, LQKENI. V dropped 3 bases and J dropped 5; count of bases not matched to a gene: 6. The CDR3 sequence is CASSPQTGVDQPQHF. DNA of the CDR3: TGTGCCAGCTCACCCCAGACAGGGGTTGATCAGCCCCAGCATTTT.

This rearrangement joins TRBV24-1 to TRBJ2-1, with D unresolved. The CDR3 covers 11 residues. Germline CDR1 and CDR2: KGHDR and SFDVKD. The V gene lost 5 bases and the J gene lost 8 bases, with 6 bases spanning the gap. The CDR3 DNA sequence: TGTGCCACCAGTGCGGGCGATGAGCAGTTCTTC. Encoded protein: CATSAGDEQFF.

This clonotype has a handful of counts. The chain is built from TRBV4-1 and TRBJ2-3; TRBD1 aligns across 10 bases. The ends lost 0 bases at V and 6 bases at J; junction bases unmatched: 6. Germline assignment: CDR1 MGHRA and CDR2 YSYEKL. There are 16 residues in the CDR3. CDR3 sequence: CASSQEPGQGWDTQYF. The CDR3 region has the DNA TGCGCCAGCAGCCAAGAACCGGGACAGGGGTGGGATACGCAGTATTTT.